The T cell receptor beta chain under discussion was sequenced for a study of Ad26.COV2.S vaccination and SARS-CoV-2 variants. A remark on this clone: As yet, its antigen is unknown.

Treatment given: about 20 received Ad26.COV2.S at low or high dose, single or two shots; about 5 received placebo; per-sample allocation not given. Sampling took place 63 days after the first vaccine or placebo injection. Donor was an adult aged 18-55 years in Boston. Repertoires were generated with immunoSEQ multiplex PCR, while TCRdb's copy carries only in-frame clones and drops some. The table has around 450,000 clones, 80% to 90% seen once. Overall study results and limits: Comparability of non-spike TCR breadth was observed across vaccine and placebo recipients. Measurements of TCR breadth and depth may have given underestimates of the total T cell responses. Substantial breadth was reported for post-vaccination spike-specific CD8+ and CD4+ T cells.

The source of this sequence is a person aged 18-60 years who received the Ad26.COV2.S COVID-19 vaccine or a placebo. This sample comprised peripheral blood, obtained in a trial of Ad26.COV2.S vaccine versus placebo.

The CDR3, as DNA: TGTGCCAGCAGTTGGAGAACAGGCCTCCTCACTGAAGCTTTCTTT. Translated: CASSWRTGLLTEAFF. This chain joins TRBV6-5 and TRBJ1-1; possibly TRBD1 for D (5 bases). Trimming took 4 bases from V and 4 from J, leaving 16 bases between them. The CDR3 is 15 residues long. CDR1 and CDR2 from the germline V gene are MNHEY and SVGAGI.